This TCR beta chain was found in a study of T cell responses to AZD1222 COVID-19 vaccine (dated by TCRdb to the early 2020s). Study-level background: AZD1222 recipients whose second dose came at about 4 weeks and those whose second dose came at about 12 weeks were combined into one group, since spike-specific TCR depth and breadth did not differ between the two schedules. A total of 230 to 250 trial participants underwent TCR sequencing, of whom about 210 had received two doses of AZD1222 and around 25 had received two doses of the MenACWY control vaccine. Trial participants were enrolled into age subgroups of 18-55, 56-69 and 70-plus years, which contained roughly 140, 27 and 60 TCR-sequenced participants, respectively. General conclusions and limits of the study: Conclusions about previously exposed vaccinees are limited, since just five to seven AZD1222 recipients were seropositive for SARS-CoV-2 at baseline. The vaccine-associated CD4 TCRs covered the entire spike protein, and the dominant responses fell in regions 160-218 and 743-854. Most participants were white British and females outnumbered males, and the authors suggested that clonal diversity may have been underestimated. Nearly half of unique spike-specific TCRs reportedly recognized epitopes outside regions mutated in the B.1.351 and B.1.1.7 variants. Because no day 14 peak-response samples were available, repertoires were characterized only after the peak T cell response. The 56-69-year group was small, and its depth increase did not reach significance, likely because of low power. Spike-specific TCR breadth and depth rose significantly after two AZD1222 doses compared with day 0 and with MenACWY recipients.

The sample's time point label, decoded: baseline before first vaccination. Vaccinee samples were obtained from the UK trials COV001 and COV002, which included a single-blind randomized controlled phase 2/3 trial of AZD1222 (ChAdOx1 nCoV-19) in healthy adults. For TCRbeta chain sequencing, PBMC samples were collected from trial participants at day 0 and at day 28 after the second dose. Only one count was recorded for this clone. Its antigen is unknown. The sample holds no much larger clone one base away, and base qualities are not on file. The CDR3 regions of human TCRbeta chains were analyzed by immunosequencing. As for the authors' bioinformatics: TCRs in the repertoires were matched against a reference library of SARS-CoV-2-specific TCRs that had been generated with the MIRA antigen-specificity platform. Breadth meant the fraction of unique TCRs that were SARS-CoV-2-associated, whereas depth meant the fraction of total T cells that were SARS-CoV-2-associated. Each spike-specific TCR was assigned to its reactive spike region and to a CD4 or CD8 class using the MIRA data. Log10-transformed breadth and depth values were compared by one-way ANOVA with Sidak's multiple comparisons tests. The table comes from immuneACCESS by way of TCRdb, which keeps in-frame sequences with V and J called. Part of the clones is missing from these tables; in studies checked, under half for an unresolved V gene and the rest for unknown reasons. Clone size and V and J calls were adopted from that table, with D and trimming inferred from the DNA. For this sample the table gives about 120,000 clones, of which 75% to 90% were detected only once. In total, the top ten clones hold under 4% of the sample.

Between the V and J ends, shortened by 4 bases and 4 bases respectively, the junction contains 16 bases. Per the germline V gene, MNHEY is the CDR1 and SVGEGT is the CDR2. From its cysteine to its phenylalanine, the CDR3 spans 15 amino acids. Of all the DNA, just the CDR3 is kept, 45 bases in frame from base 1. The V and J genes are TRBV6-2 or TRBV6-3 and TRBJ1-1; no D segment can be confidently identified. This TCR derives from an adult in good health. This specimen consisted of peripheral blood, obtained on day 0 of AZD1222 vaccination. The nucleotides are TGTGCCAGCAGTTTTCCTTTCATGGGCCCCACTGAAGCTTTCTTT. It specifies CASSFPFMGPTEAFF.